The sequence of this T cell receptor beta chain was determined in a study of blood T cell repertoires in COVID-19 (dated by TCRdb to about 2020). For context, the study as a whole: Collaborator samples came from the United States, Italy and Spain and covered acute and convalescent phases of COVID-19. The prospective study material was composed of cDNA or gDNA derived from T cells, B-cell-depleted T cells, or PBMCs. Deeply sampled blood TCRbeta repertoires from subjects exposed to, actively infected with, or recovered from COVID-19 were included in the dataset. A freely available public database, intended as a resource for researchers studying the immune response to SARS-CoV-2, is where the repertoires were released. Samples were obtained from the ongoing ImmuneRACE study (first 160 participants) and from about 1,300 subjects provided by 6 global collaborators. The sample metadata nearly always contained a de-identified subject ID, COVID-19 status, age in years and sex. HLA class I and class II types, where available, came from metadata supplied by the sample provider rather than from assay-based typing. General findings and caveats noted by the study authors: The amount of clinical and demographic metadata varied by source and participant and was provided uncurated.

The CDR3 starts with the cysteine, ends with the phenylalanine, and has 15 residues. The entry retains the CDR3 DNA only, 45 bases that are in frame from base 1. Trimming at the junction amounts to 2 bases on V and 0 bases on J, and the germline ends lie 8 bases apart. The germline V gene (reference sequence) sets CDR1 to LNHNV and CDR2 to YYDKDF. With respect to this clone: Its cognate antigen has yet to be identified. It has no much larger one-base neighbor in the sample; base qualities were not kept.

TCRbeta CDR3 regions were amplified from genomic DNA using the immunoSEQ Assay, a bias-controlled multiplex PCR. The original pipeline was this. Nucleated cell counts per sample were estimated from amplification of reference gene primers within the assay. To quantify the absolute abundance of each unique TCRbeta CDR3 rearrangement, sequence reads were collapsed and filtered. For each sample, productive Simpson clonality was calculated as the square root of Simpson's diversity index across productive rearrangements. TCRdb's version of the immuneACCESS table is confined to in-frame rearrangements and falls short of the full clone set. An unresolved V gene accounts for under half of the shortfall where checked; the remainder is of unknown origin. V and J calls and clone size are copied from that table; D and trimming were computed from the DNA. A total of about 85,000 clones appear in this sample, roughly 87% of them only once. The ten largest clones add up to roughly 5.7% of the sample.

Each collaborating institution followed its own protocols to collect whole blood in K2EDTA tubes. Collaborator samples were shipped for TCRbeta analysis as frozen whole blood, isolated PBMCs, or DNA extracted from either sample type. Recombination linked TRBV15 to TRBJ1-3, with TRBD1 as a weak D call on 5 bases. This sequence originates from a man aged 60 to 69 with acute or convalescent COVID-19. Source material: peripheral blood. The CDR3 here reads CATSRSTVSGNTIYF. The sequenced DNA is TGTGCCACCAGCAGATCGACAGTCTCTGGAAACACCATATATTTT.